This T cell receptor beta chain originates from a study of early T cells in non-severe SARS-CoV-2 infection. The wider study: Sequencing input comprised bulk RNA from unsorted whole blood; chain pairing was not available. Whole-study findings and limits: Private and CD4 specificities were missed by VDJdb matching, skewed to anti-spike CD8.

This clonotype was found many times. As yet, its antigen is unknown. V was pared by 3 bases and J by 5 bases, with 7 bases of the junction left unmatched. This CDR3 spans 15 amino acids. Germline CDR1 SGHAT, CDR2 FQNNGV. Individual cDNA molecules carried attached unique molecular identifiers. TCRdb re-derived calls from the 5' RACE reads in MiXCR, one entry per CDR3 protein. The sample holds about 46,000 distinct CDR3 sequences, around 9.6% seen once. The chain carries TRBV11-2 and TRBJ2-5; TRBD2 matches 9 bases. The clonotype was recovered from an adult who was a healthcare worker with PCR-confirmed SARS-CoV-2 infection or an uninfected control (not recorded which). The sample here was whole blood, taken at baseline. For the CDR3, the DNA is TGTGCCAGCAGCTTGCGGCGGGGGGGCCTCGAGACCCAGTACTTC. It specifies CASSLRRGGLETQYF.